The 17 T cell receptor beta chains given below trace back to one sample, sequenced in a study of CD8+ T cells in alopecia areata. Extraction of RNA preceded its reverse transcription into cDNA, which served as the sequencing template. Libraries were prepared by immunoSEQ multiplex PCR; TCRdb keeps only in-frame clonotypes and omits some of them. The sample lists roughly 230,000 clones, roughly 44% seen once, with approximately 2.9% in the top ten. Stated treatment: oral pan-JAK inhibitor, 5-10 mg twice daily. The source was CD4+ T cells sorted from blood, collected at roughly week 38, from a patient treated with tofacitinib. The receptors stem from a human donor with alopecia areata.

This clone was counted between two and nine times. The chain has TRBV4-3 and TRBJ1-2; the D gene is possibly TRBD1 (5 bases). Trimming took 0 bases from V and 6 from J, leaving 14 bases between them. This CDR3 comprises 15 residues. The germline V gene encodes CDR1 LGHNA and CDR2 YSLEER. CDR3 residues: CASSQDGRQGHGYTF. Written as DNA, the CDR3 is TGCGCCAGCAGCCAAGATGGACGGCAGGGACATGGCTACACCTTC.

This rearrangement joins TRBV28 to TRBJ2-3, with D maybe TRBD2 (6 bases). Trimming pared 3 bases from V and 2 bases from J, leaving 12 bases between. Per germline, CDR1 MDHEN and CDR2 SYDVKM. This CDR3 spans 15 amino acids. The CDR3 loop reads CASSFGTGITDTQYF. For the CDR3, the DNA is TGTGCCAGCAGTTTCGGGACTGGTATCACAGATACGCAGTATTTT.

The chain has TRBV29-1 and TRBJ2-1; perhaps TRBD2 as D (7 bases). Germline V gene lookup returns CDR1 SQVTM and CDR2 ANQGSEA. The length of the CDR3 is 12 residues. V gave up 4 bases and J gave up 7 bases, with 11 bases separating them. The DNA for the CDR3 is TGCAGCGTTGCAAGGGGGGGAAATGAGCAGTTCTTC. Its translation is CSVARGGNEQFF.

This clone was observed a handful of times. The chain combines TRBV19 with TRBJ2-1; TRBD2 aligns across 7 bases. The V gene end was trimmed by 4 bases and the J gene end by 0 bases; junction bases not matched to a gene: 12. The germline gives CDR1 LNHDA, CDR2 SQIVND (reference sequence). The CDR3 runs 18 residues. This chain's CDR3 is CASSTGDYYTSSYNEQFF. The CDR3 DNA sequence: TGTGCCAGTAGTACTGGGGACTATTACACTTCCTCCTACAATGAGCAGTTCTTC.

This chain uses TRBV6-5 with TRBJ2-4; D is unresolved. The germline V gene encodes CDR1 MNHEY and CDR2 SVGAGI. This CDR3 has 10 residues. The V end was cut by 5 bases, the J end by 6 bases, with 2 bases between. The CDR3 sequence is CASSRNIQYF. In DNA form, the CDR3 reads TGTGCCAGCAGTCGAAACATTCAGTACTTC.

This chain links TRBV27 with TRBJ2-5; TRBD2 agrees at 14 bases. V was clipped by 6 bases and J by 7 bases; unmatched bases: 10. The CDR3 is made up of 16 amino acids. The germline gives CDR1 MNHEY, CDR2 SMNVEV (reference sequence). This CDR3 is CASSSGLAGGRGTQYF. The CDR3 DNA is TGTGCCAGCAGCTCCGGACTAGCGGGAGGCAGAGGGACCCAGTACTTC.

The rearrangement joins TRBV27 to TRBJ2-3, with D perhaps matching TRBD2 (6 bases). Trimming pared 1 base from V and 5 bases from J, leaving 22 bases between. CDR1 is MNHEY and CDR2 is SMNVEV in the germline V gene (reference sequence). The CDR3 covers 18 residues. CDR3 sequence (DNA): TGTGCCAGCAGTTTATTCAGCACAACTCCCGGGGGAGGAGATACGCAGTATTTT. It specifies CASSLFSTTPGGGDTQYF.

As to this clone: This same CDR3 is encoded by further DNA sequences in the sample. The chain joins TRBV9 to TRBJ2-1; D may be TRBD2 (5 bases). Germline V lookup: CDR1 SGDLS, CDR2 YYNGEE. Between the trimmed V and J ends, which lost 2 bases and 0 bases, there was a span of 12 bases. This CDR3 has 16 amino acids. CDR3 DNA sequence: TGTGCCAGCAGCGTGGGAAGCGGTAGCTCCTACAATGAGCAGTTCTTC. This gives the protein CASSVGSGSSYNEQFF.

This clone has just a few counts. This chain connects TRBV7-9 to TRBJ1-4, with D possibly TRBD1 on 5 matching bases. Germline V gene sequence: CDR1 SEHNR, CDR2 FQNEAQ (reference sequence). This CDR3 spans 13 amino acids. V was pared by 6 bases and J by 8 bases, with 13 bases between. The CDR3 DNA follows: TGTGCCAGCAGGTCGGGAGAGGGGGAAAAACTGTTTTTT. Its protein is CASRSGEGEKLFF.

The chain recombines TRBV5-1 with TRBJ2-7; no firm D call. Trimming took off 0 bases at V and 2 bases at J, with 6 bases between the two ends. The V gene's germline CDR1 is SGHRS and CDR2 YFSETQ. This CDR3 contains 13 residues. CDR3 protein: CASSLVGTYEQYF. DNA of the CDR3: TGCGCCAGCAGCTTGGTGGGGACCTACGAGCAGTACTTC.

V is TRBV18 and J is TRBJ2-2, with 11 bases identical to TRBD1. The trim removed 2 bases at V and 2 bases at J, leaving 1 base unmatched. This CDR3 is built from 16 residues. Looked up from germline, CDR1 is KGHSH and CDR2 is LQKENI. In DNA form, the CDR3 reads TGTGCCAGCTCACCATGGACAGGGGGCAACACCGGGGAGCTGTTTTTT. This gives the protein CASSPWTGGNTGELFF.

This clone was detected only a few times. The rearrangement uses TRBV29-1 and TRBJ2-3; D may be TRBD1 or TRBD2 (5 bases each). The germline CDR1 and CDR2 sequences are SQVTM and ANQGSEA. V was trimmed by 4 bases and J by 3 bases, leaving 17 bases between them. This CDR3 has 15 amino acids. The CDR3 sequence: CSVVGVEGATDTQYF. As DNA, the CDR3 is TGCAGCGTTGTAGGGGTTGAGGGAGCGACAGATACGCAGTATTTT.

The gene calls are TRBV5-1 and TRBJ2-1; TRBD2 matches at 11 bases. CDR1 and CDR2 from the germline V gene are SGHRS and YFSETQ. The ends lost 4 bases at V and 4 bases at J; junction bases unmatched: 7. This CDR3 has 16 amino acids. CDR3 sequence (DNA): TGCGCCAGCAGCACTCTGACTAGCGGGGAGTACAATGAGCAGTTCTTC. Protein: CASSTLTSGEYNEQFF.

This clone was found a few times. The sample has other DNA sequences that encode this CDR3 too. The chain joins TRBV30 to TRBJ2-7; D not certain. The CDR3 totals 11 residues. Per the germline V gene, CDR1 is GTSNPN and CDR2 is SVGIG (reference sequence). The V end was cut by 3 bases, the J end by 3 bases, with 6 bases between. CDR3 DNA: TGTGCCTGGAGCGTAAACTACGAGCAGTACTTC. Its protein is CAWSVNYEQYF.

CDR3: CASSYLDSRTF. DNA for the CDR3: TGTGCCAGCAGTTACCTGGACAGTAGGACCTTC. This sequence joins TRBV6-6 and TRBJ1-2; D perhaps matches TRBD1 (6 bases). The CDR3 covers 11 residues. V was trimmed by 2 bases and J by 14 bases, leaving 12 bases between them. CDR1 is MNHNY and CDR2 is SVGAGI in the germline V gene (reference sequence).

V and J are TRBV2 and TRBJ1-5; TRBD1 might be the D (5 bases). This CDR3 comprises 15 residues. Trimming pared 2 bases from V and 6 bases from J, leaving 14 bases between. Looked up from germline, CDR1 is SNHLY and CDR2 is FYNNEI. The CDR3, as DNA: TGTGCCAGCAGTGAAATCACAGGTTATGGTCAGCCCCAGCATTTT. Translated, it gives CASSEITGYGQPQHF.

The chain uses TRBV23-1 and TRBJ2-4; D is uncertain. TRBV23-1 counts as an open reading frame of uncertain function. The CDR3 consists of 15 residues. Trimming took 4 bases from V and 1 from J, leaving 11 bases between them. CDR3: CASSPLEGAKNIQYF. CDR3 nucleotides: TGCGCCAGCAGTCCGCTGGAAGGGGCCAAAAACATTCAGTACTTC.